The text below deals with one TCR beta chain. Its antigen remains unidentified. Deep-level running was used for the assay. This table comes from immunoSEQ multiplex PCR, and its TCRdb copy is limited to in-frame clones, with some not included. Of millions of clones listed, over 85% are singletons. Partitioning of CD4+ cells yielded a CD45RA+ naive subset and a CD45RA-negative memory subset. This CDR3 has 14 amino acids. Germline V gene data show CDR1 as SGHVS and CDR2 as FNYEAQ. Trimming took off 1 base at V and 3 bases at J, with 10 bases between the two ends. The sample is drawn from a study of shared clonotypes between healthy human individuals. Study summary: Each donor's CD8 memory used one plate, CD8 naive two, each CD4 subset three. Study-level findings and limits: Larger estimated richness was generally seen in naive subsets than in memory subsets.

The sample taken for sequencing was naive CD4+ T cells sorted from blood. Subset of the sample: CD45RA+ positively selected. The TCR was taken from a young man in good health. J is TRBJ2-7 and V is TRBV7-6; perhaps TRBD1 as D (6 bases). CDR3 region: CASSLVTGDYEQYF. CDR3 sequence (DNA): TGTGCCAGCAGCTTAGTGACAGGCGACTACGAGCAGTACTTC.